This T cell receptor beta chain was identified in a study of shared clonotypes between healthy human individuals. CDR3 length equals 13 residues. Germline V CDR1 and CDR2: WNHNN, SYGVQD (reference sequence). Trimming cost V 3 bases and J 9 bases, with 12 bases left between them. The repertoire was sequenced with immunoSEQ multiplex PCR; TCRdb's copy has only in-frame clones and lacks some. This sample has about 380,000 clones, with 90% to 98% found just once. This chain uses TRBV10-1 with TRBJ2-4, with a weak D call TRBD1 (6 bases). The source is a man aged 25 to 45 in good health. The sample was memory CD8+ T cells sorted from blood. Subset given: CD45RO+ cells pooled with CCR7-negative TemRA cells. The CDR3 sequence: CASSDGPRGIQYF. CDR3 in DNA: TGCGCCAGCAGTGATGGACCCAGGGGCATTCAGTACTTC.